These 4 T cell receptor beta chains were sequenced from one sample in a study of cytomegalovirus exposure and HLA in healthy donors. 13 Jbeta primers and 60 Vbeta primers were used for the PCR. Some clones are missing from TCRdb's copy, which holds only in-frame ones; the method was immunoSEQ multiplex PCR. The data hold around 130,000 clones, with just under 75% observed a single time. The source material was PBMCs. The receptor source for this set is a man aged 40-49 years in good health and CMV-seropositive.

The chain is built from TRBV7-9 and TRBJ1-2; 7 bases line up with TRBD1. Germline V lookup: CDR1 SEHNR, CDR2 FQNEAQ (reference sequence). J gave up 3 bases and V 1 base, and 5 bases lay outside the gene matches. CDR3 length equals 15 residues. Written as DNA, the CDR3 is TGTGCCAGCAGCTTAGGACAGGGAGGAGACTATGGCTACACCTTC. Translation gives CASSLGQGGDYGYTF.

This clone was detected only once. This rearrangement joins TRBV9 to TRBJ2-2; possibly TRBD2 for D (5 bases). Germline V gene sequence: CDR1 SGDLS, CDR2 YYNGEE. This CDR3 has 16 amino acids. Trimming took off 0 bases at V and 0 bases at J, with 9 bases between the two ends. The chain's CDR3 is CASSVAAGANTGELFF. DNA for the CDR3: TGTGCCAGCAGCGTAGCGGCGGGTGCGAACACCGGGGAGCTGTTTTTT.

The rearrangement joins TRBV19 to TRBJ1-1, with 7 bases fitting TRBD1. The germline V gene encodes CDR1 LNHDA and CDR2 SQIVND (reference sequence). The CDR3 extends over 14 amino acids. With 6 bases clipped from V and 5 bases from J, the junction kept 9 bases outside the gene matches. Here the CDR3 reads CASRKGDSKTEAFF. CDR3 sequence (DNA): TGTGCCAGTAGGAAGGGGGACAGTAAAACTGAAGCTTTCTTT.

The chain is built from TRBV6-1 and TRBJ2-4; D is possibly TRBD2 (6 bases). The germline gives CDR1 MNHNS, CDR2 SASEGT. Trimming stripped 4 bases from V and 2 bases from J, with 15 bases between. The CDR3 is 16 amino acids. CDR3 in amino acids: CASSAGAVLTKNIQYF. DNA for the CDR3: TGTGCCAGCAGTGCGGGAGCCGTATTGACCAAAAACATTCAGTACTTC.